The 21 T cell receptor beta chains listed next were all sequenced from one sample in a study of shared clonotypes between healthy human individuals. Profiling relied on immunoSEQ multiplex PCR, and the TCRdb table lists in-frame clones only, not all of them. The data contain about 2.1 million clones, roughly 93% of them seen just once; the ten biggest clones take up around 1.7%. Naive CD8 cells were CD45RO-negative, positively selected for CCR7, excluding terminally differentiated effector memory CD45RA+ cells. Specimen: naive CD8+ T cells from PBMCs. These receptors all come from a young man in good health. Some clones in this sample may be carry-over from other donors' samples.

This chain joins TRBV6-5 and TRBJ1-2; a weak D match, TRBD1 (5 bases). Germline V gene sequence: CDR1 MNHEY, CDR2 SVGAGI. The CDR3 runs to 15 residues. Trimming took off 2 bases at V and 2 bases at J, with 12 bases between the two ends. CDR3 in amino acids: CASSYRDDANYGYTF. As DNA, the CDR3 is TGTGCCAGCAGTTACCGGGACGACGCCAACTATGGCTACACCTTC.

In regard to this clone: Other DNA sequences of this sample code for an identical CDR3. The V call is TRBV28, the J call TRBJ1-5; no clear D. The CDR3 runs 11 residues. The germline CDR1 and CDR2 sequences are MDHEN and SYDVKM. Trimming took off 5 bases at V and 7 bases at J, with 6 bases between the two ends. In DNA form, the CDR3 reads TGTGCCAGCAGTGTAGGACAGCCCCAGCATTTT. It specifies CASSVGQPQHF.

The rearrangement uses TRBV27 and TRBJ2-2; 7 nucleotides align to TRBD2. CDR1 and CDR2 (germline): MNHEY, SMNVEV (reference sequence). V dropped 9 bases and J dropped 6; count of bases not matched to a gene: 10. The CDR3 consists of 14 residues. The CDR3 here is CASWGGIMAGELFF. The CDR3 DNA follows: TGTGCCAGTTGGGGAGGGATAATGGCCGGGGAGCTGTTTTTT.

Worth noting for this clone: Distinct nucleotide sequences in the sample also encode this CDR3. The chain combines TRBV9 with TRBJ2-7; TRBD2 is a possible D gene (6 bases). Germline CDR1 is SGDLS and CDR2 is YYNGEE. The CDR3 is 13 amino acids. V lost 2 bases, J lost 7 bases, and 13 bases lay in between. CDR3 region: CASSVAGFGEQYF. As DNA, the CDR3 is TGTGCCAGCAGCGTCGCGGGATTCGGGGAGCAGTACTTC.

This clone was counted a few times. The chain is built from TRBV11-2 and TRBJ1-2; the D is unclear. V lost 3 bases, J lost 6 bases, and 23 bases lay in between. The CDR3 totals 17 residues. Looked up from germline, CDR1 is SGHAT and CDR2 is FQNNGV. CDR3 sequence: CASSFPSERLSSNGYTF. CDR3 nucleotides: TGTGCCAGCAGCTTCCCCTCGGAGAGGCTCTCCTCGAATGGCTACACCTTC.

The chain employs TRBV21-1 and TRBJ1-1; TRBD1 reflects the table's D call only, with no check against the DNA. TRBV21-1 is an annotated pseudogene. The length of the CDR3 is 15 residues. The CDR3 is CASNKRTGLDTEAFF. The CDR3 nucleotides read TGTGCCAGCAACAAACGTACAGGGTTGGACACTGAAGCTTTCTTT.

The chain links TRBV29-1 to TRBJ2-1; TRBD2 matches 7 bases. Trimming cost V 1 base and J 6 bases; bases outside gene matches: 6. CDR3 length: 14 residues. CDR1 and CDR2 from the germline V gene are SQVTM and ANQGSEA. CDR3 coding DNA: TGCAGCGTTGAAGGCGGGAGTTCGCTCAATGAGCAGTTCTTC. Translated, it gives CSVEGGSSLNEQFF.

The chain couples TRBV7-2 to TRBJ2-7, with 7 bases lining up with TRBD2. The germline V gene has CDR1 SGHTA and CDR2 FQGNSA. J was trimmed by 2 bases and V by 4 bases; bases with no gene match: 11. This CDR3 region has 16 residues. For the CDR3, the DNA is TGTGCCAGCAGCTCCCGAGCTAGCGGACCTCCCTACGAGCAGTACTTC. It specifies CASSSRASGPPYEQYF.

This sequence joins TRBV9 and TRBJ2-7; TRBD1 aligns across 9 bases. Germline V gene lookup returns CDR1 SGDLS and CDR2 YYNGEE. The V and J ends lost 2 bases and 0 bases, in that order; junction bases with no gene match: 9. The CDR3 runs 17 residues. The chain's CDR3 is CASSVTGTGRLSYEQYF. CDR3 in DNA: TGTGCCAGCAGCGTTACCGGGACAGGGCGCCTCTCCTACGAGCAGTACTTC.

This chain links TRBV9 with TRBJ2-2; 10 bases match TRBD2. The CDR3 is made up of 19 amino acids. CDR1 is SGDLS, CDR2 YYNGEE, per germline. The trim removed 0 bases at V and 4 bases at J, leaving 12 bases unmatched. CDR3 sequence: CASSVGTSGRAGATGELFF. The CDR3 nucleotides read TGTGCCAGCAGCGTAGGAACAAGCGGGAGGGCCGGAGCCACCGGGGAGCTGTTTTTT.

This clone was observed once. This chain connects TRBV5-1 to TRBJ2-7, with 7 bases fitting TRBD1. The germline V gene encodes CDR1 SGHRS and CDR2 YFSETQ. This CDR3 is 15 amino acids long. With V trimmed by 3 bases and J by 0 bases, 6 bases remained unmatched. The CDR3 loop reads CASSWDSVSSYEQYF. The CDR3 region has the DNA TGCGCCAGCAGCTGGGACAGTGTTTCCTCCTACGAGCAGTACTTC.

The J gene is TRBJ2-1, the V gene TRBV7-3; the match to TRBD1 covers 9 bases. V dropped 5 bases and J dropped 6; count of bases not matched to a gene: 8. CDR3 size: 15 residues. Germline loops: CDR1 SGHTA, CDR2 FQGTGA. CDR3 amino acids: CASSREDRGFNEQFF. CDR3 nucleotides: TGTGCCAGCAGCCGAGAGGACAGGGGATTCAATGAGCAGTTCTTC.

The CDR3 sequence: CASSIRAGEQFF. The CDR3 DNA reads as TGTGCCAGCAGTATCAGGGCAGGTGAGCAGTTCTTC. The V gene is TRBV16, the J gene TRBJ2-1, with D perhaps TRBD1 (5 bases). Deletions cut 6 bases from V and 9 bases from J, with 12 bases between. Germline CDR1 KGHSY, CDR2 FQNENV. The CDR3 totals 12 residues. Combining the CDR3 with reference TRBV16 and TRBJ2-1 gives the whole variable domain GEEVAQTPKHLVRGEGQKAKLYCAPIKGHSYVFWYQQVLKNEFKFLISFQNENVFDETGMPKERFSAKCLPNSPCSLEIQATKLEDSAVYFCASSIRAGEQFFGPGTRLTVL.

This clone was counted a few times. The sample holds other DNA sequences that translate to the same CDR3. The chain is built from TRBV13 and TRBJ1-1, with TRBD1 as a possible D gene (6 bases). CDR1 is PRHDT, CDR2 FYEKMQ, per germline (reference sequence). CDR3 length: 15 amino acids. V was clipped by 5 bases and J by 5 bases, with 18 bases between them. The CDR3 reads CASSPRGEGSTEAFF. DNA of the CDR3: TGTGCCAGCAGCCCCAGGGGAGAGGGTTCGACTGAAGCTTTCTTT.

For this clone: The identical CDR3 is also encoded by other nucleotide sequences in the sample. The chain is built from TRBV5-5 and TRBJ1-1, with a possible D match to TRBD1 (5 bases). V lost 1 base and J lost 4, with 8 bases in between. Germline V lookup: CDR1 SGHKS, CDR2 YYEKEE (reference sequence). This CDR3 region has 13 residues. The chain's CDR3 is CASSLRGLTEAFF. For the CDR3, the DNA is TGTGCCAGCAGCTTGAGGGGCCTCACTGAAGCTTTCTTT.

The chain joins TRBV19 to TRBJ2-1; D may correspond to TRBD1 or TRBD2 (5 bases each). CDR3 length equals 14 residues. Germline lookup yields CDR1 LNHDA and CDR2 SQIVND (reference sequence). The V and J ends lost 2 bases and 2 bases respectively, with 7 bases between them. The chain's CDR3 is CASSIMGAYNEQFF. The CDR3 DNA reads TGTGCCAGTAGTATAATGGGGGCCTACAATGAGCAGTTCTTC. The full variable domain, in which reference TRBV19 and TRBJ2-1 provide the parts outside the CDR3, is DGGITQSPKYLFRKEGQNVTLSCEQNLNHDAMYWYRQDPGQGLRLIYYSQIVNDFQKGDIAEGYSVSREKKESFPLTVTSAQKNPTAFYLCASSIMGAYNEQFFGPGTRLTVL.

A note on this clone: Compared with germline, one end of the junction differs, possibly owing to a read error. This chain joins TRBV5-8 and TRBJ1-1; D ambiguous. The V gene's germline CDR1 is SGHTS and CDR2 YDEGEE. This CDR3 has 10 amino acids. CDR3 sequence (DNA): TGTGCCAGCAGCTTGTGGGTGGGGATCTTT. Encoded protein: CASSLWVGIF. The whole variable domain, filled in from reference TRBV5-8 and TRBJ1-1, reads EAGVTQSPTHLIKTRGQQATLRCSPISGHTSVYWYQQALGLGLQFLLWYDEGEERNRGNFPPRFSGRQFPNYSSELNVNALELEDSALYLCASSLWVGIFGQGTRLTVV.

The CDR3 nucleotides read TGTGCCAGCAGTGAAAGGGTGGGACTAGCGGGATGGGAGCAGTTCTTC. Translation gives CASSERVGLAGWEQFF. The rearrangement links TRBV6-1 to TRBJ2-1; 13 bases are shared with TRBD2. There are 16 residues in the CDR3. In germline, CDR1 is MNHNS, CDR2 SASEGT. V was clipped by 2 bases and J by 10 bases; unmatched bases: 8.

The chain couples TRBV5-4 to TRBJ2-7, with 7 bases aligning to TRBD1. V lost 0 bases, J lost 4 bases, and 7 bases stayed unmatched. This CDR3 region has 15 residues. Germline V gene lookup returns CDR1 SGHNT and CDR2 YYREEE (reference sequence). The CDR3 reads CASSLGTGVGYEQYF. The CDR3 DNA is TGTGCCAGCAGCTTGGGAACAGGGGTGGGATACGAGCAGTACTTC.

CDR3 in DNA: TGTGCCAGCAGCTGGATCGGTCCCCAAGAGACCCAGTACTTC. Its translation: CASSWIGPQETQYF. The chain recombines TRBV6-5 with TRBJ2-5; D gene uncertain. The V gene's germline CDR1 is MNHEY and CDR2 SVGAGI. CDR3 length: 14 residues. Trimming removed 6 bases at V and 1 base at J, with 12 bases between.

A note on this clone: Other DNA sequences within the sample encode an identical CDR3. The genes are TRBV11-2 and TRBJ2-7; D not resolved. CDR3 size: 12 residues. Germline loops: CDR1 SGHAT, CDR2 FQNNGV. V was shortened by 4 bases and J by 1 base, with 5 bases between the two germline ends. As DNA, the CDR3 is TGTGCCAGCAGCTCACCGTCCTACGAGCAGTACTTC. Encoded protein: CASSSPSYEQYF.